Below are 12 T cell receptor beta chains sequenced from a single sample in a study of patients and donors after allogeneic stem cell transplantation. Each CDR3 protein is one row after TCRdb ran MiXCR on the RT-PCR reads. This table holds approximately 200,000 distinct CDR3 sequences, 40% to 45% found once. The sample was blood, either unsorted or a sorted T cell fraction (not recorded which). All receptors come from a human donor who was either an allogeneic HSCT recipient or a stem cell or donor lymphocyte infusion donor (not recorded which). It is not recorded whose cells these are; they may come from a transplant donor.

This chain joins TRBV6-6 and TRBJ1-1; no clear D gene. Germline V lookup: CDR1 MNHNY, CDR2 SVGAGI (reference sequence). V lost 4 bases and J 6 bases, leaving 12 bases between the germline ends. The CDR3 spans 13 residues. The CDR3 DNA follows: TGTGCCAGCAGTTTACTCATCCGGGCTGAAGCTTTCTTT. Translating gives CASSLLIRAEAFF.

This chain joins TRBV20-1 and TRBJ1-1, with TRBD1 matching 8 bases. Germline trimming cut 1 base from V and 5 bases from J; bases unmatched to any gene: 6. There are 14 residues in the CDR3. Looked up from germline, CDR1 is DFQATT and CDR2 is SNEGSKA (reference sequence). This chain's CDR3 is CSARVEDRETEAFF. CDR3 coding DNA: TGCAGTGCTAGAGTGGAGGACAGGGAGACTGAAGCTTTCTTT.

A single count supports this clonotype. CDR3 in amino acids: CATKLGLAGFTGELFF. The CDR3 bases are TGTGCCACCAAGTTGGGACTAGCGGGATTTACCGGGGAGCTGTTTTTT. This chain connects TRBV15 to TRBJ2-2; 13 bases are shared with TRBD2. J was trimmed by 5 bases and V by 7 bases; bases with no gene match: 7. The V gene's germline CDR1 is LNHNV and CDR2 YYDKDF (reference sequence). CDR3 length equals 16 residues.

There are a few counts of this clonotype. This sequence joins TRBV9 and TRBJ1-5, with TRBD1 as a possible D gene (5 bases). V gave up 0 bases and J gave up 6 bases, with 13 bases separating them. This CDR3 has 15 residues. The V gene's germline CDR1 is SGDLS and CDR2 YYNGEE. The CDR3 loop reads CASSVGRGAGQPQHF. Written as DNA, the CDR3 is TGTGCCAGCAGCGTAGGAAGGGGCGCGGGTCAGCCCCAGCATTTT.

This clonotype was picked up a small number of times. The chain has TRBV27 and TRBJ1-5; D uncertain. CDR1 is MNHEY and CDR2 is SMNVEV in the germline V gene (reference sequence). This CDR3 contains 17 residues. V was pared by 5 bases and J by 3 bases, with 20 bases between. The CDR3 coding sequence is TGTGCCAGCAGTCAGTCCGAAGACCTCGAGAACAATCAGCCCCAGCATTTT. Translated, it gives CASSQSEDLENNQPQHF.

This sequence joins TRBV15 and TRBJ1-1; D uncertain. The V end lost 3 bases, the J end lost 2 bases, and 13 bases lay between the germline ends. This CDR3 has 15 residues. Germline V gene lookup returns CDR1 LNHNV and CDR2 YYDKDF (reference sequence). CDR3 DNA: TGTGCCACCAGCAGCGACGTGGGAGTCAACACTGAAGCTTTCTTT. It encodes CATSSDVGVNTEAFF.

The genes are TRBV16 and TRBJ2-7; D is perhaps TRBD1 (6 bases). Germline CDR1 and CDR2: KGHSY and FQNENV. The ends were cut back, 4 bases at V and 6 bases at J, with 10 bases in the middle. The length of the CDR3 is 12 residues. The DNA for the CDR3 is TGTGCCAGCAGCCCCCAGGACAGCGAGCAGTACTTC. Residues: CASSPQDSEQYF.

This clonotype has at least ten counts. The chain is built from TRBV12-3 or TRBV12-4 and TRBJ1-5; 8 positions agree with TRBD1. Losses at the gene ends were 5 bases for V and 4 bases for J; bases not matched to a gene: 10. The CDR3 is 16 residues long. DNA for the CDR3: TGTGCCAGCAGTGGCCTCGGGACAGGTCTGAATCAGCCCCAGCATTTT. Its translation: CASSGLGTGLNQPQHF.

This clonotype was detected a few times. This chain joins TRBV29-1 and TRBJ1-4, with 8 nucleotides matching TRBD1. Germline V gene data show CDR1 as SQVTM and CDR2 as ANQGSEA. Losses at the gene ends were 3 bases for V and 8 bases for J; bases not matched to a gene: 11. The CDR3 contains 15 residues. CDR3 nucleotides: TGCAGCGTTGAGGCCGCGACAGGGGTTAGCGAAAAACTGTTTTTT. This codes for CSVEAATGVSEKLFF.

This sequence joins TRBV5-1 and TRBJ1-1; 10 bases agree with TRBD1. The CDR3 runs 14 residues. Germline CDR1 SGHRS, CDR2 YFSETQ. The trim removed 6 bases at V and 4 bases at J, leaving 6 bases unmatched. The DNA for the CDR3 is TGCGCCAGCACCTGGACAGGGGGTGGCACTGAAGCTTTCTTT. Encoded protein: CASTWTGGGTEAFF. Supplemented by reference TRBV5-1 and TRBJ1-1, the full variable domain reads KAGVTQTPRYLIKTRGQQVTLSCSPISGHRSVSWYQQTPGQGLQFLFEYFSETQRNKGNFPGRFSGRQFSNSRSEMNVSTLELGDSALYLCASTWTGGGTEAFFGQGTRLTVV.

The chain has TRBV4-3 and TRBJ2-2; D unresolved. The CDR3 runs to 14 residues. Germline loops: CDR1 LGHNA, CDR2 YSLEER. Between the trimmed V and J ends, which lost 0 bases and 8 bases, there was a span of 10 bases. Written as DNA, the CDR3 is TGCGCCAGCAGCCAAGAGTCAAGAGCGGGGGAGCTGTTTTTT. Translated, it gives CASSQESRAGELFF.

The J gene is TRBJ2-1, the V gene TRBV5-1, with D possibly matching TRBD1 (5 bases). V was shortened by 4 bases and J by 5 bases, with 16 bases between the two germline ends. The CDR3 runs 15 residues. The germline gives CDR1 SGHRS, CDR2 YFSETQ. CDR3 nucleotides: TGCGCCAGCAGCCCTCGAGACAGTCGAAACAATGAGCAGTTCTTC. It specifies CASSPRDSRNNEQFF.